The present entry profiles one T cell receptor beta chain with its context. The target antigen is unknown. The data were taken from a study of OX40 agonist ivuxolimab in advanced cancers. Looking at the study overall: Every 2 weeks, patients got intravenous ivuxolimab at one of six dose levels (0.01-10 mg/kg).

Method: immunoSEQ multiplex PCR; TCRdb's copy keeps in-frame clones and lacks some. The sample records fewer than 55,000 clones, approximately 83% being singletons. The CDR3 length is 16 residues. Germline-derived CDR1 and CDR2 are SGHVS and FQNEAQ. V gave up 3 bases and J gave up 0 bases, with 14 bases separating them. Study results and caveats: Dosing at 0.1 to 3.0 mg/kg was accompanied by clonal expansion of CD4+ and CD8+ blood T cells by week 6.

The chain couples TRBV7-8 to TRBJ1-1, with D possibly TRBD1 on 5 matching bases. The sample here was CD4+ or CD8+ T cells sorted from blood, taken in a trial of the OX40 agonist ivuxolimab. The origin of this receptor is an adult with an advanced solid tumor such as melanoma, head and neck, liver or kidney cancer. CDR3 residues: CASSFGGGNMNTEAFF. The CDR3 region has the DNA TGTGCCAGCAGCTTCGGGGGGGGAAACATGAACACTGAAGCTTTCTTT.